The rows below give T cell receptor beta chains drawn from one sample of a study of blood T cells in healthy people across ages. TCRdb re-called the 5' RACE reads through MiXCR, storing one row per CDR3 protein. In the table there are hundreds of thousands of distinct CDR3 sequences, 45% to 70% of which are singletons. Sequencing input: blood. The receptors come from a man aged 35-49 years in good health. CDR3s include the opening cysteine and the closing phenylalanine or tryptophan. The D gene is left open where the match is weak. The size field is filled for only some rows; it gives once, few, many or a size class.

>TRBV9|-|TRBJ1-4|-
CASSPNNDKLFF
TGTGCCAGCAGCCCCAACAATGACAAACTGTTTTTT
>TRBV6-1|-|TRBJ2-5|-
CASKSSTAGFQETQYF
TGTGCCAGCAAGTCATCCACGGCCGGGTTCCAAGAGACCCAGTACTTC
>TRBV20-1|TRBD2|TRBJ2-7|few
CSARDPGTSSYEQYF
TGCAGTGCTAGAGACCCCGGGACTAGCTCCTACGAGCAGTACTTC
>TRBV7-2|TRBD1|TRBJ2-5|-
CASSLTGGASSETQYF
TGTGCCAGCAGCTTAACAGGGGGCGCCTCCTCAGAGACCCAGTACTTC
>TRBV7-9|TRBD1|TRBJ1-5|few
CASSSWTGSGGQPQHF
TGTGCCAGCAGCTCCTGGACAGGGTCGGGGGGACAGCCCCAGCATTTT
>TRBV9|TRBD2|TRBJ2-5|-
CASRPSGRGNEQYF
TGTGCCAGCAGACCGAGTGGGAGGGGAAATGAGCAGTACTTC
>TRBV7-2|-|TRBJ2-3|-
CASSFRFLGAGDTQYF
TGTGCCAGCAGCTTCCGTTTTCTGGGGGCCGGAGATACGCAGTATTTT
>TRBV11-3|-|TRBJ2-5|-
CASSSPLGDNEQYF
TGTGCCAGCAGCTCTCCTTTAGGAGACAATGAGCAGTACTTC
>TRBV20-1|-|TRBJ2-7|few
CSARVFGSSYNEQYF
TGCAGTGCTAGAGTATTTGGAAGCTCCTACAATGAGCAGTACTTC
>TRBV7-9|-|TRBJ1-2|-
CASSLASLYGYTF
TGTGCCAGCAGCTTAGCTTCTCTCTATGGCTACACCTTC
>TRBV28|TRBD1|TRBJ2-5|once
CASRPWTGGKQETQYF
TGTGCCAGCCGCCCCTGGACAGGGGGCAAACAAGAGACCCAGTACTTC
>TRBV4-3|TRBD2|TRBJ2-7|-
CASSQELSSGAYEQYF
TGCGCCAGCAGCCAAGAACTCTCTAGCGGGGCCTACGAGCAGTACTTC
>TRBV9|-|TRBJ1-4|once
CASSTGQTNEKLFF
TGTGCCAGCAGCACCGGACAGACTAATGAAAAACTGTTTTTT
>TRBV11-2|-|TRBJ1-2|-
CASSEDSFGGYTF
TGTGCCAGCAGCGAGGACAGTTTCGGTGGCTACACCTTC
>TRBV19|TRBD2|TRBJ2-7|few
CASAPGLVYEQYF
TGTGCCAGCGCTCCGGGACTAGTGTACGAGCAGTACTTC
>TRBV7-2|-|TRBJ2-4|-
CASSLQIGVVAKNIQYF
TGTGCCAGCAGCTTACAGATCGGGGTGGTGGCCAAAAACATTCAGTACTTC
>TRBV28|-|TRBJ2-7|-
CASTPGRSYEQYF
TGTGCCAGCACCCCGGGCAGATCCTACGAGCAGTACTTC
>TRBV20-1|-|TRBJ2-5|-
CSADWGAEVTETQYF
TGCAGTGCTGACTGGGGTGCGGAGGTAACGGAGACCCAGTACTTC
>TRBV27|-|TRBJ2-1|-
CASRLQGNEQFF
TGTGCCAGCAGGTTACAGGGAAATGAGCAGTTCTTC
>TRBV5-5|-|TRBJ2-3|few
CASSAKHQSSTDTQYF
TGTGCCAGCAGCGCCAAACATCAATCTAGCACAGATACGCAGTATTTT
>TRBV6-1|TRBD1|TRBJ2-6|-
CASSERTGLTGANVLTF
TGTGCCAGCAGTGAAAGGACAGGCTTGACTGGGGCCAACGTCCTGACTTTC
>TRBV28|TRBD2|TRBJ2-1|once
CASSLPGGVTYNEQFF
TGTGCCAGCAGTCTACCTGGGGGGGTAACCTACAATGAGCAGTTCTTC
>TRBV28|-|TRBJ2-3|-
CASSLSQSNTDTQYF
TGTGCCAGCAGTTTAAGTCAGAGTAACACAGATACGCAGTATTTT
>TRBV3-1|-|TRBJ2-4|-
CASSHAASSNIQYF
TGTGCCAGCAGCCATGCCGCTAGCTCGAACATTCAGTACTTC
>TRBV20-1|TRBD2|TRBJ2-1|few
CSATQAGVGNEQFF
TGCAGTGCCACCCAGGCGGGAGTAGGCAATGAGCAGTTCTTC
>TRBV20-1|-|TRBJ2-2|-
CSATVSSGELFF
TGCAGTGCTACTGTTTCCTCTGGGGAGCTGTTTTTT
>TRBV7-8|-|TRBJ1-2|-
CASSSKTIGELYGYTF
TGTGCCAGCAGCAGTAAAACCATTGGGGAGCTTTATGGCTACACCTTC
>TRBV6-6|TRBD1|TRBJ2-1|few
CASSWTGTFDEQFF
TGTGCCAGCAGTTGGACAGGGACATTCGATGAGCAGTTCTTC
>TRBV28|TRBD1|TRBJ2-3|-
CAIQSGQESTDTQYF
TGTGCCATCCAGTCGGGACAGGAAAGCACAGATACGCAGTATTTT
>TRBV10-3|-|TRBJ2-5|few
CAISKGPVNQETQYF
TGTGCCATCTCAAAGGGGCCAGTCAACCAAGAGACCCAGTACTTC
>TRBV9|-|TRBJ2-7|-
CASSVSGQNYEQYF
TGTGCCAGCAGCGTTTCGGGGCAGAACTACGAGCAGTACTTC
>TRBV7-2|TRBD2|TRBJ2-3|-
CASSAGTSGEARTDTQYF
TGTGCCAGCAGCGCCGGGACTAGCGGGGAGGCGCGCACAGATACGCAGTATTTT
>TRBV9|TRBD2|TRBJ2-5|-
CASSVTPSGGETQYF
TGTGCCAGCAGCGTAACCCCTAGCGGCGGCGAGACCCAGTACTTC